This T cell receptor (beta chain) was identified during a study of T cells after yellow fever vaccination (dated by TCRdb to the late 2010s). As for the study more broadly: The SMART-Seq v4 Ultra Low Input RNA kit was used to prepare libraries from fractions with low cell numbers. To follow T-cell clones before and after both primary and booster YFV17D yellow fever vaccination, bulk TCR alpha and beta repertoires underwent longitudinal sequencing. Two healthy male donors, one aged 18 to 29 and one aged 30 to 40 years, made up the cohort. Blood samples were taken at several timepoints before and after primary and secondary immunization, and bulk PBMC replicates and cell subsets were isolated. Here is what the overall study found, with its caveats: Because abundant contaminating clonotypes from the bulk population could be contained in FACS-sorted repertoires, computational filtering was required. A small share of clonotypes occurred in both CD4 and CD8 compartments, likely arising from convergent recombination. Compared with the primary T-cell response, the secondary T-cell response was faster but weaker, reaching its peak on day 5 rather than on day 15. Most clones expanded after primary vaccination (almost 97% of CD4 and 88% of CD8) were re-detected after the booster, suggesting that broad memory maintenance occurred. Only a couple of donors were included in the study, so the extent to which the findings can be generalized is limited.

TCR cDNA was made using 5'RACE template switching, a step that added a universal primer site and unique molecular identifiers. cDNA synthesis was primed from both the TCR alpha and TCR beta constant segments. Library amplification used two PCR steps, and the second PCR step added sample barcodes and sequencing adapters. Sequencing of libraries was performed on Illumina HiSeq 2500 (2x100 bp) or NovaSeq (2x150 bp). The source study handled its data this way. Reads were demultiplexed and collapsed into UMI consensus sequences with MIGEC, and V(D)J alignment was performed with MiXCR. Using edgeR on replicate PBMC samples, clonotypes were called vaccine-responding if FDR was below 0.01 and the log2 fold change was above 5 up to day 15. CD4 or CD8 identity was assigned to each bulk clonotype according to whether the clonotype was present at higher abundance in the sequenced CD4 repertoire or the sequenced CD8 repertoire. The public sequencing data were trimmed at Q25 with fastp and processed into clonotypes with MiXCR by TCRdb, which kept only in-frame beta chains. When rows share a CDR3 protein, they turn into one entry using the most common DNA and genes. The V and J calls were determined by TCRdb, not by the authors. For this sample the table gives some 110,000 distinct CDR3 sequences, of which 8.4% were detected only once. The ten largest clones add up to roughly 23% of the sample.

The treatment or condition label for this specimen denotes: live attenuated yellow fever vaccine strain. A standard Ficoll-Paque protocol was used to isolate PBMCs from peripheral blood. Dynabeads CD4 and CD8 positive selection kits were used to isolate CD4 and CD8 T-cell fractions. RNA was extracted with TriZol from bulk PBMCs, CD4 and CD8 fractions, and dextramer-positive and dextramer-negative fractions. This clonotype has a count of ten or more. Its target antigen remains unknown. Qualities for individual bases were not recorded, and no much larger clone is one base off. This specimen consisted of CD8+ T cells sorted from PBMCs, obtained 45 days after the yellow fever booster vaccination. This clonotype was sampled from a man aged 25-45 years who received the YFV17D yellow fever vaccine.

The DNA sequence follows: TGTGCCACCAGTGATGGCGTAGCGGGAGATAGGAACAATGAGCAGTTCTTC. It translates as CATSDGVAGDRNNEQFF. The V gene is TRBV24-1 and the J gene is TRBJ2-1; a stretch of 9 junction bases matches TRBD2. Germline trimming: 3 bases from V, 5 bases from J; junction bases outside gene matches: 10. The CDR3 has 17 amino acids, counting the end cysteine and phenylalanine. The DNA shown is the 51-base CDR3, in frame from base 1. For CDR1 and CDR2, the germline V gene lists KGHDR and SFDVKD.